The 31 T cell receptor beta chains given below trace back to one sample, sequenced in a study of T cell repertoires in cytomegalovirus infection. These receptors' targets are unknown. TCRdb re-derived calls from the reads in MiXCR, one entry per CDR3 protein. The sample contains around 50,000 distinct CDR3 sequences, over 15% of which appear only once. Material: CD8+ T cells from cultured PBMCs, obtained from culture after CMV antigen stimulation. Receptor source: a human donor in good health (CMV status not recorded). Some clones in this sample may be carry-over from other donors' samples.

J is TRBJ2-7 and V is TRBV27; D possibly corresponds to TRBD2 (6 bases). This CDR3 is 13 amino acids long. Trimming removed 6 bases at V and 3 bases at J, with 12 bases between. Germline-derived CDR1 and CDR2 are MNHEY and SMNVEV (reference sequence). The CDR3 sequence: CASSPGLNYEQYF. In DNA form, the CDR3 reads TGTGCCAGCAGCCCGGGACTGAACTACGAGCAGTACTTC.

V gene TRBV7-2 combines with J gene TRBJ1-2; no firm D call. V lost 5 bases and J 3 bases, leaving 13 bases between the germline ends. Germline CDR1 reads SGHTA; CDR2 reads FQGNSA. The CDR3 extends over 14 amino acids. CDR3 residues: CASSPFPEDYGYTF. The DNA of the CDR3 is TGTGCCAGCAGCCCGTTCCCGGAAGACTATGGCTACACCTTC.

V gene TRBV6-2 or TRBV6-3 combines with J gene TRBJ2-1; the D is unclear. Germline loops: CDR1 MNHEY, CDR2 SVGEGT. This CDR3 has 11 residues. V shed 3 bases and J shed 9 bases, with 6 bases lying between them. CDR3 region: CASSYSGEQFF. The CDR3 DNA follows: TGTGCCAGCAGTTATTCGGGTGAGCAGTTCTTC.

The CDR3 bases are TGTGCCAGCAGCTTAGATACTAGCCCAGAGACCCAGTACTTC. Translated: CASSLDTSPETQYF. The chain couples TRBV7-6 to TRBJ2-5; a weak D match, TRBD2 (6 bases). V dropped 1 base and J dropped 4 bases, with 10 bases sitting between them. Per germline, CDR1 SGHVS and CDR2 FNYEAQ. The CDR3 is 14 amino acids.

This chain joins TRBV7-8 and TRBJ2-3; a possible D gene is TRBD1 (8 bases). The CDR3 loop spans 14 amino acids. In germline, CDR1 is SGHVS, CDR2 FQNEAQ. Between the trimmed V and J ends, which lost 3 bases and 6 bases, there was a span of 13 bases. This CDR3 is CASSFYRGGDTQYF. In nucleotides, the CDR3 is TGTGCCAGCAGCTTTTACAGGGGGGGCGATACGCAGTATTTT.

In this sample, this clonotype turned up a few times. The J gene is TRBJ2-2, the V gene TRBV7-8; D not resolved. Per the germline V gene, CDR1 is SGHVS and CDR2 is FQNEAQ. The CDR3 is 14 residues long. The ends were cut back, 4 bases at V and 7 bases at J, with 13 bases in the middle. CDR3 loop: CASSSSPSVGELFF. CDR3 coding DNA: TGTGCCAGCAGCTCCAGCCCAAGTGTCGGGGAGCTGTTTTTT.

The CDR3 reads CASSPRWRGAGDTQYF. CDR3 in DNA: TGTGCCAGCAGCCCCAGGTGGCGGGGGGCCGGAGATACGCAGTATTTT. The chain uses TRBV7-2 and TRBJ2-3, with TRBD2 identical over 8 bases. CDR3 size: 16 residues. The J segment lost 5 bases and the V segment lost 5 bases, leaving 12 bases of the junction unmatched. Germline lookup yields CDR1 SGHTA and CDR2 FQGNSA.

J is TRBJ2-7 and V is TRBV27, with a weak D call TRBD2 (5 bases). This CDR3 is 12 amino acids long. V lost 10 bases and J lost 4, with 14 bases in between. Looked up from germline, CDR1 is MNHEY and CDR2 is SMNVEV (reference sequence). DNA of the CDR3: TGTGCCACCGGACGTAGCGCTTACGAGCAGTACTTC. It encodes CATGRSAYEQYF.

V is TRBV6-2 or TRBV6-3 and J is TRBJ2-7; 8 bases agree with TRBD1. The CDR3 runs to 15 residues. The V gene end was trimmed by 5 bases and the J gene end by 6 bases; junction bases not matched to a gene: 12. Germline CDR1 and CDR2: MNHEY and SVGEGT. DNA for the CDR3: TGTGCCAGCAGTACTCCGGGACAGGAATTTGGCGAGCAGTACTTC. As protein: CASSTPGQEFGEQYF.

The genes are TRBV7-2 and TRBJ2-1; the D is unclear. V dropped 1 base and J dropped 6 bases, with 4 bases sitting between them. The CDR3 runs 12 residues. The germline gives CDR1 SGHTA, CDR2 FQGNSA. The CDR3 loop is CASSLERNEQFF. The CDR3 DNA sequence: TGTGCCAGCAGCTTAGAGCGCAATGAGCAGTTCTTC. The full variable domain, completed using reference TRBV7-2 and TRBJ2-1, is GAGVSQSPSNKVTEKGKDVELRCDPISGHTALYWYRQSLGQGLEFLIYFQGNSAPDKSGLPSDRFSAERTGGSVSTLTIQRTQQEDSAVYLCASSLERNEQFFGPGTRLTVL.

This clonotype came up many times. The genes are TRBV27 and TRBJ2-2; no definite D call. Between the trimmed V and J ends, which lost 3 bases and 5 bases, there was a span of 4 bases. The germline CDR1 and CDR2 sequences are MNHEY and SMNVEV (reference sequence). The CDR3 extends over 12 amino acids. The CDR3 protein is CASSLWTGELFF. The CDR3 DNA is TGTGCCAGCAGTTTGTGGACCGGGGAGCTGTTTTTT.

This chain connects TRBV7-9 to TRBJ2-7; TRBD1 agrees at 8 bases. Germline V CDR1 and CDR2: SEHNR, FQNEAQ (reference sequence). The CDR3 covers 15 residues. V trimming: 1 base; J trimming: 4 bases; junction bases outside the gene matches: 6. Here the CDR3 reads CASSLVGQGGYEQYF. DNA for the CDR3: TGTGCCAGCAGCTTAGTAGGACAGGGTGGATACGAGCAGTACTTC.

This clonotype has ten or more counts. The chain employs TRBV7-8 and TRBJ2-1; no definite D call. The CDR3 sequence is 12 residues long. Trimming shortened V by 4 bases and J by 7 bases, and 8 bases separated the two germline ends. Germline values: CDR1 SGHVS, CDR2 FQNEAQ. The CDR3 protein is CASSWIGNEQFF. CDR3 nucleotide sequence: TGTGCCAGCAGCTGGATCGGAAATGAGCAGTTCTTC.

This chain connects TRBV6-6 to TRBJ1-2; D may be TRBD1 (5 bases). Germline CDR1 reads MNHNY; CDR2 reads SVGAGI (reference sequence). Trimming stripped 7 bases from V and 4 bases from J, with 19 bases between. The CDR3 totals 15 residues. CDR3 sequence reads: CASTAFEGSPYGYTF. The CDR3 coding sequence is TGTGCCAGCACCGCCTTCGAGGGGTCCCCCTATGGCTACACCTTC.

There are a few counts of this clonotype. The chain combines TRBV20-1 with TRBJ1-4; 8 bases agree with TRBD1. Germline V gene lookup returns CDR1 DFQATT and CDR2 SNEGSKA (reference sequence). Germline trimming cut 5 bases from V and 0 bases from J; bases unmatched to any gene: 8. The CDR3 runs to 16 residues. The CDR3 protein is CSARDRSIATNEKLFF. CDR3 DNA: TGCAGTGCTCGGGACAGGTCTATAGCAACTAATGAAAAACTGTTTTTT.

The chain uses TRBV12-3 or TRBV12-4 and TRBJ2-1, with 9 bases that match TRBD2. This CDR3 is 15 amino acids long. V shed 7 bases and J 7 bases; nucleotides not matched to a gene: 11. The CDR3 nucleotides are TGTGCCAGCACTATGACTAGCGGAGGACCGAATGAGCAGTTCTTC. Its protein is CASTMTSGGPNEQFF.

V gene TRBV7-9 combines with J gene TRBJ2-6; a possible D gene is TRBD1 (5 bases). Trimming pared 5 bases from V and 12 bases from J, leaving 20 bases between. This CDR3 is 15 amino acids long. Germline CDR1 and CDR2: SEHNR and FQNEAQ (reference sequence). The CDR3 loop reads CASSPKRLGPVVLTF. The CDR3 coding sequence is TGTGCCAGCAGCCCCAAACGACTGGGGCCCGTCGTCCTGACTTTC. Based on the CDR3 plus reference TRBV7-9 and TRBJ2-6, the full variable domain is DTGVSQNPRHKITKRGQNVTFRCDPISEHNRLYWYRQTLGQGPEFLTYFQNEAQLEKSRLLSDRFSAERPKGSFSTLEIQRTEQGDSAMYLCASSPKRLGPVVLTFGAGSRLTVL.

This clonotype was seen a few times. The J gene is TRBJ2-1, the V gene TRBV27, with D perhaps TRBD1 (6 bases). Germline V gives CDR1 MNHEY, CDR2 SMNVEV (reference sequence). The CDR3 has 15 residues. V lost 4 bases and J lost 5, with 15 bases in between. The CDR3 DNA sequence: TGTGCCAGCAGTTCGGGATGGACAGCCAACAATGAGCAGTTCTTC. Translation: CASSSGWTANNEQFF.

The chain recombines TRBV4-1 with TRBJ2-7; D unresolved. CDR1 and CDR2 (germline): MGHRA, YSYEKL. This CDR3 comprises 16 residues. Trimming took off 0 bases at V and 3 bases at J, with 15 bases between the two ends. The CDR3 reads CASSQDWPGDFYEQYF. The CDR3, as DNA: TGCGCCAGCAGCCAAGATTGGCCAGGTGACTTCTACGAGCAGTACTTC.

The sample holds a few counts of this clonotype. The J gene is TRBJ2-1, the V gene TRBV12-3 or TRBV12-4, with 9 bases aligning to TRBD1. Unmatched junction bases numbered 12, after V lost 6 bases and J lost 3 bases. The CDR3 runs 17 residues. This CDR3 reads CASRDSGTGRYYNEQFF. CDR3 bases: TGTGCCAGCAGGGATTCCGGGACAGGGCGATACTACAATGAGCAGTTCTTC.

The chain is built from TRBV19 and TRBJ2-7, with TRBD1 matching over 9 bases. The CDR3 sequence is 15 residues long. Germline CDR1 is LNHDA and CDR2 is SQIVND (reference sequence). J lost 6 bases, V lost 3 bases, and 9 bases had no gene match. The CDR3 sequence: CASSIVRDRVGEQYF. The CDR3 DNA is TGTGCCAGTAGTATCGTTCGGGACAGGGTGGGCGAGCAGTACTTC.

Within the sample, this clonotype is medium-sized (0.01 to 0.1%). The chain uses TRBV6-2 or TRBV6-3 and TRBJ2-2; D remains ambiguous. Deletions cut 6 bases from V and 6 bases from J, with 11 bases between. Per the germline V gene, CDR1 is MNHEY and CDR2 is SVGEGT. CDR3 length: 13 amino acids. CDR3 DNA: TGTGCCAGCAGCTACCGTCCAGCCGGGGAGCTGTTTTTT. This encodes CASSYRPAGELFF.

The CDR3 protein is CASSYGAGGAREQYF. CDR3 sequence (DNA): TGTGCCAGCAGTTACGGAGCGGGAGGGGCGAGGGAGCAGTACTTC. The chain joins TRBV6-5 to TRBJ2-7; TRBD2 aligns across 10 bases. The J segment lost 7 bases and the V segment lost 2 bases, leaving 8 bases of the junction unmatched. The V gene's germline CDR1 is MNHEY and CDR2 SVGAGI. The CDR3 runs 15 residues.

This clonotype showed up just a few times. The chain carries TRBV7-2 and TRBJ2-3; TRBD2 aligns across 7 bases. Trimming at V came to 5 bases and at J to 8 bases, leaving 7 bases not matched to a gene. CDR1 and CDR2 (germline): SGHTA, FQGNSA. The CDR3 is 13 amino acids. The DNA of the CDR3 is TGTGCCAGCAGCAGAGGGACTACCTTTACGCAGTATTTT. Translating gives CASSRGTTFTQYF.

The rearrangement uses TRBV5-6 and TRBJ2-7; possibly TRBD2 for D (6 bases). With 2 bases removed from V and 3 bases from J, the gap between germline ends came to 9 bases. This CDR3 spans 13 amino acids. Looked up from germline, CDR1 is SGHDT and CDR2 is YYEEEE. The CDR3 loop is CASSFGGGYEQYF. Here the CDR3 DNA reads TGTGCCAGCAGCTTTGGGGGAGGCTACGAGCAGTACTTC.

This clonotype has a handful of counts. This chain connects TRBV18 to TRBJ2-1; 8 nucleotides agree with TRBD2. The CDR3 is made up of 13 amino acids. CDR1 is KGHSH and CDR2 is LQKENI in the germline V gene. The V segment lost 0 bases and the J segment 10 bases; nucleotides outside the gene matches: 2. The CDR3 loop is CASSPPPSGEQFF. The CDR3 region has the DNA TGTGCCAGCTCACCACCTCCTAGCGGGGAGCAGTTCTTC.

This clonotype was counted a few times. The V and J genes are TRBV7-2 and TRBJ2-5; no clear D gene. V was clipped by 4 bases and J by 5 bases, with 5 bases between them. CDR3 size: 11 residues. CDR1 and CDR2 (germline): SGHTA, FQGNSA. CDR3 nucleotides: TGTGCCAGCAGCTACCGGGAGACCCAGTACTTC. Encoded protein: CASSYRETQYF.

The chain combines TRBV7-4 with TRBJ2-7; 11 nucleotides line up with TRBD1. The germline V gene has CDR1 SGHVT and CDR2 SQSDAQ. V lost 3 bases and J lost 4; bases outside the gene matches: 5. The CDR3 totals 15 residues. CDR3 amino acids: CASSFGTGGDYEQYF. CDR3 in DNA: TGTGCCAGCAGCTTCGGGACAGGGGGGGATTACGAGCAGTACTTC.

This clonotype was picked up a small number of times. The chain employs TRBV27 and TRBJ1-1; D might be TRBD1 (5 bases). Germline values: CDR1 MNHEY, CDR2 SMNVEV (reference sequence). CDR3 size: 12 residues. Between the trimmed V and J ends, which lost 3 bases and 8 bases, there was a span of 10 bases. This CDR3 reads CASSLMGGEAFF. The CDR3 region has the DNA TGTGCCAGCAGTTTGATGGGGGGAGAAGCTTTCTTT.

This clonotype has just a few counts. The genes are TRBV25-1 and TRBJ1-4, with 7 bases fitting TRBD1. Trimming at V came to 6 bases and at J to 2 bases, leaving 9 bases not matched to a gene. The CDR3 totals 16 residues. The germline V gene has CDR1 MGHDK and CDR2 SYGVNS. The CDR3 region has the DNA TGTGCCAGCAGCCGAAGTACAGGGGCCACTAATGAAAAACTGTTTTTT. It is translated as CASSRSTGATNEKLFF.

The J gene is TRBJ1-5, the V gene TRBV25-1; D is undetermined. This CDR3 is 13 amino acids long. The germline CDR1 and CDR2 sequences are MGHDK and SYGVNS. Trimming stripped 1 base from V and 2 bases from J, with 3 bases between. The CDR3 DNA is TGTGCCAGCAGTGAATTTGGCAATCAGCCCCAGCATTTT. Translated, it gives CASSEFGNQPQHF.